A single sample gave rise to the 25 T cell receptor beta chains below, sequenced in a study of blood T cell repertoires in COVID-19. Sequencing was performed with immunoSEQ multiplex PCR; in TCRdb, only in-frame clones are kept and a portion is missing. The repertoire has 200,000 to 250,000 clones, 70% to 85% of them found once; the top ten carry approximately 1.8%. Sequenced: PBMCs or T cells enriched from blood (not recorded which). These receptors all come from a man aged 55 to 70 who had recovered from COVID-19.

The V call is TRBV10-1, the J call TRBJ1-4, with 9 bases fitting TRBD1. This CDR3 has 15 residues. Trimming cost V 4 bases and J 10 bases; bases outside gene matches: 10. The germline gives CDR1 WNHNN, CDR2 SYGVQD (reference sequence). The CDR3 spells CASSGRDRANGKLFF. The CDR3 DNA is TGCGCCAGCAGTGGGCGGGACAGGGCCAACGGAAAACTGTTTTTT.

The CDR3 reads CASSIDSYRDKNIQYF. Written as DNA, the CDR3 is TGTGCCAGTAGTATAGATTCTTACAGGGACAAAAACATTCAGTACTTC. The chain recombines TRBV19 with TRBJ2-4; D possibly corresponds to TRBD1 (6 bases). The V end was cut by 0 bases, the J end by 3 bases, with 12 bases between. CDR3 length: 16 amino acids. Germline CDR1 LNHDA, CDR2 SQIVND (reference sequence).

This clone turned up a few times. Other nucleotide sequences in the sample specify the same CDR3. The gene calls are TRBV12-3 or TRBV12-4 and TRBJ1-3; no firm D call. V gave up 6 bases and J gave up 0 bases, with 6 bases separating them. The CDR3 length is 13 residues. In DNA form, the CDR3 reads TGTGCCAGCAGCCACAGCTCTGGAAACACCATATATTTT. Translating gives CASSHSSGNTIYF.

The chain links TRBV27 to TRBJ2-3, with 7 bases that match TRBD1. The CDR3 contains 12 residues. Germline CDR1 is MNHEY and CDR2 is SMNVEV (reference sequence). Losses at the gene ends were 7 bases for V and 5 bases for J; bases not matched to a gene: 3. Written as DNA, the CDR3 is TGTGCCAGCAAGACAGGGAAAGATACGCAGTATTTT. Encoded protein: CASKTGKDTQYF.

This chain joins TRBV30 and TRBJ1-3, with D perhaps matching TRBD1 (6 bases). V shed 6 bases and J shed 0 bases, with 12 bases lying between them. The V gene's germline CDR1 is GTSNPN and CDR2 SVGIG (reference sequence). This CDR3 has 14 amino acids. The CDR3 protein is CACRDTGSGNTIYF. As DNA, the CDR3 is TGTGCCTGTCGGGACACCGGCTCTGGAAACACCATATATTTT. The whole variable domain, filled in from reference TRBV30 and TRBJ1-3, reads SQTIHQWPATLVQPVGSPLSLECTVEGTSNPNLYWYRQAAGRGLQLLFYSVGIGQISSEVPQNLSASRPQDRQFILSSKKLLLSDSGFYLCACRDTGSGNTIYFGEGSWLTVV.

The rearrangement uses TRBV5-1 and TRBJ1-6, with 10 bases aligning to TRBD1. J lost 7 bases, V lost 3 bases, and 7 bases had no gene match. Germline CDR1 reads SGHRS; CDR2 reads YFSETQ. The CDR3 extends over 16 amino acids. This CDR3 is CASSYRDRGRNSPLHF. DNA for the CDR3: TGCGCCAGCAGCTACCGGGACAGGGGCAGGAATTCACCCCTCCACTTT. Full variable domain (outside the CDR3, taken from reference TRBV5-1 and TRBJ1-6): KAGVTQTPRYLIKTRGQQVTLSCSPISGHRSVSWYQQTPGQGLQFLFEYFSETQRNKGNFPGRFSGRQFSNSRSEMNVSTLELGDSALYLCASSYRDRGRNSPLHFGNGTRLTVT.

In nucleotides, the CDR3 is TGTGCCAGCAGCTTAGTAGGGGCATCCTACAATGAGCAGTTCTTC. Its protein product is CASSLVGASYNEQFF. The rearrangement links TRBV7-2 to TRBJ2-1, with D maybe TRBD1 (5 bases). Germline V gene data show CDR1 as SGHTA and CDR2 as FQGNSA. The CDR3 runs to 15 residues. Deletions cut 1 base from V and 1 base from J, with 8 bases between.

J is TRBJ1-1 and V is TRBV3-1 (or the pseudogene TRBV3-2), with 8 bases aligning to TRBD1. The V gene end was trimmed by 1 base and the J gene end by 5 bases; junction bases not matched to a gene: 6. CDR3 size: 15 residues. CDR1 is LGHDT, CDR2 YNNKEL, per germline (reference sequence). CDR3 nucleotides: TGTGCCAGCAGCCAAGGTCCAGGGGGCGAGACTGAAGCTTTCTTT. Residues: CASSQGPGGETEAFF.

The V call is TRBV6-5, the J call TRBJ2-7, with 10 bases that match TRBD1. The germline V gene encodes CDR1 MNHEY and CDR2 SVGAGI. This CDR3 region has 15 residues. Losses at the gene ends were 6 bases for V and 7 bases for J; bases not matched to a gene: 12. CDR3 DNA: TGTGCCAGCAGCGGAACCGGGACAGGGGTAGGTGAGCAGTACTTC. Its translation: CASSGTGTGVGEQYF.

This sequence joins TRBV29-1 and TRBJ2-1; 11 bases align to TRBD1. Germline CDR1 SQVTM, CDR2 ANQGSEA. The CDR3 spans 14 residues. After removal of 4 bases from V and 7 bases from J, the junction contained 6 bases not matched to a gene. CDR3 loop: CSVVGGQGANEQFF. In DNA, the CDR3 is TGCAGCGTTGTCGGAGGACAGGGGGCTAATGAGCAGTTCTTC.

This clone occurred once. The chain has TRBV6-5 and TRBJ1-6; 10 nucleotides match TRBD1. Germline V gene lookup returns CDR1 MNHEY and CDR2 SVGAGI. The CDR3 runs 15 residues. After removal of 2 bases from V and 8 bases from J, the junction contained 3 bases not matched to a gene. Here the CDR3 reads CASSYETGGYSPLHF. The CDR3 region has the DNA TGTGCCAGCAGTTACGAGACAGGGGGCTATTCACCCCTCCACTTT.

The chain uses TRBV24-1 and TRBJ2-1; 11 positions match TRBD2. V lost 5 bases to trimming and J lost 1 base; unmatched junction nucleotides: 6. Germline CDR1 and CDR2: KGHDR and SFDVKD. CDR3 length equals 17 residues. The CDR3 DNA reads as TGTGCCACCAGTGTAATGCCTAGCGGGGGGTCCTACAATGAGCAGTTCTTC. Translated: CATSVMPSGGSYNEQFF.

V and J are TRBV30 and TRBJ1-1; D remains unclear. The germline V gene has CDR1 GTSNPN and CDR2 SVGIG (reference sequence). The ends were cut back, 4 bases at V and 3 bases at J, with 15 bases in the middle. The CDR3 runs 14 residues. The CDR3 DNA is TGTGCCTGGACCTATATTCCTCGGGACACTGAAGCTTTCTTT. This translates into CAWTYIPRDTEAFF.

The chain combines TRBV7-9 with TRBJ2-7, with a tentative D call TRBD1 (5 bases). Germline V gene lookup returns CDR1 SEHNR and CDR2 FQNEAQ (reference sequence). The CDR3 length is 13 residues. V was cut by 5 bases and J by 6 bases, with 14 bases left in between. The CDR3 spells CASSLLQGSEQYF. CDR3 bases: TGTGCCAGCAGCCTACTTCAGGGTTCCGAGCAGTACTTC.

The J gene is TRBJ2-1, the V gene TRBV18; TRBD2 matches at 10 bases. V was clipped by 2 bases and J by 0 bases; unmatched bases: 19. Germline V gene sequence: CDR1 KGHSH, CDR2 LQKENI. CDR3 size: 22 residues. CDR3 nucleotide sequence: TGTGCCAGCTCACCAACCCCGGGGCTAGCGGGGGTTTACTCCAGCTCCTACAATGAGCAGTTCTTC. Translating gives CASSPTPGLAGVYSSSYNEQFF.

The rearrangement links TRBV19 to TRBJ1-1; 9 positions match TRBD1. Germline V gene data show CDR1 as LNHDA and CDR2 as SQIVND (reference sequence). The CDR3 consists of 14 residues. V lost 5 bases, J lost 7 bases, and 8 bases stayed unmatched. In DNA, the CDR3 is TGTGCCAGTAGTGTACGGGACAGGGAGAATGAAGCTTTCTTT. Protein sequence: CASSVRDRENEAFF. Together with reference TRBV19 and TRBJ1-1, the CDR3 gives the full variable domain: DGGITQSPKYLFRKEGQNVTLSCEQNLNHDAMYWYRQDPGQGLRLIYYSQIVNDFQKGDIAEGYSVSREKKESFPLTVTSAQKNPTAFYLCASSVRDRENEAFFGQGTRLTVV.

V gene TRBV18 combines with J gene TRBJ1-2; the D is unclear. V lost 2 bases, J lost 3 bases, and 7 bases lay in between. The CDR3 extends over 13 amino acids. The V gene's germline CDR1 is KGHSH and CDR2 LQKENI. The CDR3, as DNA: TGTGCCAGCTCACCAGAGGCGGACTATGGCTACACCTTC. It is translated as CASSPEADYGYTF.

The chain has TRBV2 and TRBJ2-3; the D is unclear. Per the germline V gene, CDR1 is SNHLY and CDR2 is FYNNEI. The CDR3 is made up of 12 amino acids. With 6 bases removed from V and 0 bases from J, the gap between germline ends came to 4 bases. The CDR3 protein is CASRRSTDTQYF. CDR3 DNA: TGTGCCAGCAGGAGGAGCACAGATACGCAGTATTTT. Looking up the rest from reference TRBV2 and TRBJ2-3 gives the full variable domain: EPEVTQTPSHQVTQMGQEVILRCVPISNHLYFYWYRQILGQKVEFLVSFYNNEISEKSEIFDDQFSVERPDGSNFTLKIRSTKLEDSAMYFCASRRSTDTQYFGPGTRLTVL.

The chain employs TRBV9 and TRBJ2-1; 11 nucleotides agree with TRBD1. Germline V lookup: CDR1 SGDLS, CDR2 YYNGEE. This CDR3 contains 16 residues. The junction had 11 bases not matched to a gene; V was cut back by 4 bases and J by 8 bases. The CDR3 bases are TGTGCCAGCAGCCCTCGCTTGGGACAGGGGGGGGATGAGCAGTTCTTC. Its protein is CASSPRLGQGGDEQFF.

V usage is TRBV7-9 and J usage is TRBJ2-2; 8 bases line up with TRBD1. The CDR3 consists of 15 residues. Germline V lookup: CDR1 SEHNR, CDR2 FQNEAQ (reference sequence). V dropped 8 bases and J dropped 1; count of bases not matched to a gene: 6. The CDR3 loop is CASRGGTGNTGELFF. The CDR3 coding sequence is TGTGCCAGCCGAGGGGGGACAGGGAACACCGGGGAGCTGTTTTTT.

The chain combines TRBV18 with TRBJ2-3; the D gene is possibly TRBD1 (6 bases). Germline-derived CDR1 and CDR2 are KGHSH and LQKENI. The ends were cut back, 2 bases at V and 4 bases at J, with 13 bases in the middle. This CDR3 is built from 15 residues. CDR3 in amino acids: CASSPGSDSSDTQYF. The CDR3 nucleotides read TGTGCCAGCTCACCAGGTTCGGACAGTTCAGATACGCAGTATTTT.

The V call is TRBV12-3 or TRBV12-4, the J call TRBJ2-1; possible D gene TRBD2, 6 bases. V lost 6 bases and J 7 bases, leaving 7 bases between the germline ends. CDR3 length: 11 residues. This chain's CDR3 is CASRAGNEQFF. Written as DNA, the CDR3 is TGTGCCAGCAGGGCGGGGAATGAGCAGTTCTTC.

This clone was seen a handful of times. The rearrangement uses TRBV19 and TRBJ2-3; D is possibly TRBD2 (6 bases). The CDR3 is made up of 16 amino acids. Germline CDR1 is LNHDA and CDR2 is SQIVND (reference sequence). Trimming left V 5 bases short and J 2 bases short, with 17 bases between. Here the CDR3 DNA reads TGTGCCAGTAGTTATACCGCGGGGAGCTACACAGATACGCAGTATTTT. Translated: CASSYTAGSYTDTQYF.

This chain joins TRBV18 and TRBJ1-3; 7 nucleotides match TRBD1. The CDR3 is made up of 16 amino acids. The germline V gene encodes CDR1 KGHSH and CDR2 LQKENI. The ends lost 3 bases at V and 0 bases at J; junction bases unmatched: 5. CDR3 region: CASSPTGYDSGNTIYF. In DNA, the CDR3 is TGTGCCAGCTCACCGACAGGGTACGACTCTGGAAACACCATATATTTT.

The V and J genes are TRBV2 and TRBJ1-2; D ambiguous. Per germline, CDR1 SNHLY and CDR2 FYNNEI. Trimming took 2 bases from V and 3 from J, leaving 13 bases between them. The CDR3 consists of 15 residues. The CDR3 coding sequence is TGTGCCAGCAGTGAAAGCCCAGGCCCAGACTATGGCTACACCTTC. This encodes CASSESPGPDYGYTF.